These T cell receptor beta chains were read from a single sample in a study of siplizumab effects on memory and regulatory T cells. The data were produced by immunoSEQ multiplex PCR, yet TCRdb's version contains in-frame clones alone and is incomplete. The sample shows about 110,000 clones, roughly 90% of them seen only once. The sequenced material came from CD4+ T cells sorted from blood. These TCRs come from a human donor in good health. Both conserved end residues are part of each CDR3. The D gene is left open where the match is weak. The size entry is marked missing in some rows and otherwise reads once, few, many or a size class.

clone_size	v_call	d_call	j_call	cdr3_aa	cdr3_nt
.	TRBV5-1	.	TRBJ1-1	CASSARGTEAFF	TGCGCCAGCAGCGCCAGGGGCACTGAAGCTTTCTTT
few	TRBV18	.	TRBJ2-7	CASSLDYEQYF	TGTGCCAGCTCACTTGACTACGAGCAGTACTTC
.	TRBV10-3	.	TRBJ2-6	CAISVSSGANVLTF	TGTGCCATCAGCGTAAGCTCTGGGGCCAACGTCCTGACTTTC
.	TRBV14	.	TRBJ2-2	CASSQGLGFSRELFF	TGTGCCAGCAGCCAAGGCTTGGGTTTCTCTCGGGAGCTGTTTTTT
.	TRBV7-9	TRBD1	TRBJ1-3	CASSYTTGSGNTIYF	TGTGCCAGCAGCTATACGACAGGGAGCGGAAACACCATATATTTT
.	TRBV5-4	TRBD2	TRBJ2-1	CASSFPTSGTRGQFF	TGTGCCAGCAGCTTCCCGACTAGCGGGACTCGAGGGCAGTTCTTC
.	TRBV18	TRBD1	TRBJ2-3	CASSPTGVQDTQYF	TGTGCCAGCTCACCGACAGGGGTGCAAGATACGCAGTATTTT
.	TRBV7-9	TRBD2	TRBJ2-1	CASSFVVAGDHNEQFF	TGTGCCAGCAGCTTCGTCGTAGCGGGAGACCACAATGAGCAGTTCTTC
.	TRBV29-1	.	TRBJ2-1	CSVEVKGVEQFF	TGCAGCGTTGAAGTAAAGGGGGTTGAGCAGTTCTTC
.	TRBV12-5	TRBD1	TRBJ1-5	CASGPTPSRDSLAQHF	TGTGCTAGTGGTCCCACCCCTTCCCGGGACAGCCTGGCCCAGCATTTT
.	TRBV2	.	TRBJ1-1	CASRASGGGTEAFF	TGTGCCAGCAGAGCCAGTGGGGGTGGCACTGAAGCTTTCTTT
.	TRBV11-2	TRBD2	TRBJ2-7	CASSSVRSSGIKQYF	TGTGCCAGCAGCTCCGTGAGGTCTAGCGGTATCAAGCAGTACTTC
.	TRBV5-1	.	TRBJ2-3	CASSLGTFYGTDTQYF	TGCGCCAGCAGCCTTGGGACATTTTATGGCACAGATACGCAGTATTTT
.	TRBV13	.	TRBJ2-1	CASRLHWAGSYNEQFF	TGTGCCAGCAGGCTCCACTGGGCAGGCTCCTACAATGAGCAGTTCTTC
.	TRBV19	TRBD2	TRBJ2-3	CASSLRLAGGPTDTQYF	TGTGCCAGTAGCTTAAGGCTAGCGGGAGGGCCCACAGATACGCAGTATTTT
.	TRBV7-8	.	TRBJ1-6	CASSLASGGREYNSPLHF	TGTGCCAGCAGCTTAGCGTCCGGGGGCCGCGAATATAATTCACCCCTCCACTTT
.	TRBV10-3	.	TRBJ1-2	CAISEGRGSGHGYTF	TGTGCCATCAGTGAAGGTCGGGGTTCCGGTCATGGCTACACCTTC
once	TRBV5-1	.	TRBJ2-5	CASSLEPAYQETQYF	TGCGCCAGCAGCCTGGAACCGGCGTACCAAGAGACCCAGTACTTC
.	TRBV11-3	.	TRBJ2-5	CASSLKGGSQETQYF	TGTGCCAGCAGCCTAAAAGGGGGGAGTCAAGAGACCCAGTACTTC
.	TRBV6-1	.	TRBJ2-7	CAATVGSGYEQYF	TGTGCGGCTACCGTAGGTTCTGGCTACGAGCAGTACTTC
.	TRBV11-2	TRBD1	TRBJ1-2	CASRWDRGTYGYTF	TGTGCCAGCAGGTGGGACAGGGGCACCTATGGCTACACCTTC
.	TRBV5-6	TRBD2	TRBJ2-7	CASSWGLAGNSYEQYF	TGTGCCAGCAGCTGGGGACTAGCGGGCAACTCCTACGAGCAGTACTTC
.	TRBV2	.	TRBJ2-7	CASTPTLTYEQYF	TGTGCCAGCACCCCCACCCTAACCTACGAGCAGTACTTC
.	TRBV7-2	.	TRBJ1-1	CASSAGRQTEAFF	TGTGCCAGCAGCGCAGGGCGGCAAACTGAAGCTTTCTTT
.	TRBV5-1	.	TRBJ2-3	CASSSLNTDTQYF	TGCGCCAGCAGCTCCCTCAACACAGATACGCAGTATTTT
.	TRBV28	.	TRBJ2-1	CASDPNFGSYNEQFF	TGTGCCAGCGACCCTAACTTCGGCTCCTACAATGAGCAGTTCTTC
.	TRBV4-1	TRBD1	TRBJ2-7	CASSQEGRTGAINEQYF	TGCGCCAGCAGCCAAGAGGGCCGGACAGGGGCCATCAACGAGCAGTACTTC
.	TRBV7-9	.	TRBJ1-3	CASSLGGLTSGNTIYF	TGTGCCAGCAGCTTGGGGGGCCTGACCTCTGGAAACACCATATATTTT
.	TRBV6-5	.	TRBJ2-3	CASSYRGGGRDTQYF	TGTGCCAGCAGTTACCGAGGTGGGGGTAGGGATACGCAGTATTTT
.	TRBV18	.	TRBJ2-1	CASSVRSNEQFF	TGTGCCAGCTCAGTTAGGAGTAATGAGCAGTTCTTC
.	TRBV7-9	TRBD2	TRBJ2-3	CASSRRGGVADTQYF	TGTGCCAGCAGCCGTCGGGGGGGCGTCGCAGATACGCAGTATTTT
.	TRBV15	TRBD1	TRBJ1-2	CATSRDTQGASGYTF	TGTGCCACCAGCAGAGATACCCAGGGGGCTAGTGGCTACACCTTC
.	TRBV19	.	TRBJ1-1	CASSIDPGRGTAEAFF	TGTGCCAGTAGTATAGATCCTGGTAGGGGCACGGCTGAAGCTTTCTTT
.	TRBV5-1	TRBD1	TRBJ1-1	CASSVDREGPEAFF	TGCGCCAGCAGCGTAGACAGGGAGGGACCTGAAGCTTTCTTT
.	TRBV18	.	TRBJ2-5	CASSPLSRGWGQETQYF	TGTGCCAGCTCACCATTGTCCAGGGGATGGGGACAAGAGACCCAGTACTTC
.	TRBV6-1	.	TRBJ2-3	CASSSLWANTDTQYF	TGTGCCAGCAGTAGTTTATGGGCCAACACAGATACGCAGTATTTT
.	TRBV5-5	.	TRBJ1-5	CASSLGVGWDPSNQPQHF	TGTGCCAGCAGCTTGGGCGTCGGGTGGGACCCTAGCAATCAGCCCCAGCATTTT
.	TRBV30	.	TRBJ1-1	CAWSQGMTAEAFF	TGTGCCTGGAGCCAGGGGATGACGGCTGAAGCTTTCTTT
once	TRBV2	TRBD1	TRBJ1-1	CASTDRGVTEAFF	TGTGCCAGCACAGACAGGGGGGTCACTGAAGCTTTCTTT